The clone carrying this T cell receptor beta chain was observed a handful of times. Its antigen remains unknown. This specimen comes from a study of T cells after yellow fever vaccination. Study-level information: Fractions with few cells were prepared using SMART-Seq v4 Ultra Low Input.

The CDR3 loop spans 18 amino acids. CDR1 is SGHRS, CDR2 YFSETQ, per germline. The V and J ends lost 0 bases and 4 bases, in that order; junction bases with no gene match: 11. A process of 5'RACE template switching, which added a universal primer site and UMIs, was used to make TCR cDNA. TCRdb recomputed calls from the 5' RACE reads with MiXCR, one row per CDR3 protein. The sample includes 250,000 to 350,000 distinct CDR3 sequences, 8.7% of them seen just once. The study, taken as a whole, reports: A weaker but faster secondary response was observed, peaking on day 5 versus 15. Primary-vaccination clones mostly resurfaced post-booster (around 95% CD4, 85% to 90% CD8).

The TCR sequence derives from a man between 18 and 35 years old who received the YFV17D yellow fever vaccine. V gene TRBV5-1 combines with J gene TRBJ2-2, with 8 bases aligning to TRBD1. This specimen consisted of CD4+ T cells sorted from PBMCs, obtained 5 days after the yellow fever booster vaccination. CDR3 DNA: TGCGCCAGCAGCTTGGAAGGGTCCGCAGGGGGCGTCACCGGGGAGCTGTTTTTT. Its protein is CASSLEGSAGGVTGELFF.